This T cell receptor (beta chain) was found in a study of shared clonotypes between healthy human individuals. General observations from the study: It was only blood that was sampled, and tissue repertoires likely differ.

Evenly divided among several immunoSEQ plates was the genomic DNA of each subset. Generated by immunoSEQ multiplex PCR, the TCRdb table keeps only in-frame clones and is missing some. The sample records more than 2 million clones, almost 96% being singletons. Note on this clone: Its antigen is undetermined. Other nucleotide sequences from this sample produce the same CDR3.

Input material: naive CD4+ T cells sorted from blood. Subset noted: CD45RA+ positively selected. This TCR derives from a man aged 18-30 years in good health.

In nucleotides, the CDR3 is TGCGCCAGCAGCCCCGGACAGGGGAAAGATACGCAGTATTTT. Encoded protein: CASSPGQGKDTQYF. This chain links TRBV5-1 with TRBJ2-3; 9 nucleotides match TRBD1. The CDR3 loop spans 14 amino acids. The ends lost 4 bases at V and 5 bases at J; junction bases unmatched: 5. Germline-derived CDR1 and CDR2 are SGHRS and YFSETQ.